A single sample gave rise to the 13 T cell receptor beta chains below, sequenced in a study of blood T cell repertoires in COVID-19. The repertoire was sequenced with immunoSEQ multiplex PCR; TCRdb's copy has only in-frame clones and lacks some. This table holds a few hundred thousand clones, 88% found once. The material sequenced was PBMCs or T cells enriched from blood (not recorded which). These receptor sequences come from a woman in her thirties who had been exposed to COVID-19.

This chain joins TRBV6-5 and TRBJ2-5, with 7 bases identical to TRBD2. J was trimmed by 3 bases and V by 2 bases; bases with no gene match: 3. The CDR3 covers 14 residues. Germline V gene sequence: CDR1 MNHEY, CDR2 SVGAGI. CDR3 bases: TGTGCCAGCAGTTACGGCAGCGGGAAAGAGACCCAGTACTTC. Amino acids: CASSYGSGKETQYF.

This chain links TRBV18 with TRBJ2-2; possible D gene TRBD1, 5 bases. V lost 2 bases to trimming and J lost 2 bases, with 15 bases between them. This CDR3 comprises 17 residues. Per germline, CDR1 KGHSH and CDR2 LQKENI. CDR3: CASSPFGQGTNTGELFF. The CDR3, as DNA: TGTGCCAGCTCACCATTTGGGCAGGGAACCAACACCGGGGAGCTGTTTTTT. The full variable domain, completed using reference TRBV18 and TRBJ2-2, is NAGVMQNPRHLVRRRGQEARLRCSPMKGHSHVYWYRQLPEEGLKFMVYLQKENIIDESGMPKERFSAEFPKEGPSILRIQQVVRGDSAAYFCASSPFGQGTNTGELFFGEGSRLTVL.

The V call is TRBV5-6, the J call TRBJ2-7, with D maybe TRBD1 (5 bases). Germline CDR1 and CDR2: SGHDT and YYEEEE. V lost 0 bases to trimming and J lost 1 base, with 8 bases between them. There are 14 residues in the CDR3. The CDR3 DNA reads as TGTGCCAGCAGCTTGGGGGGCGCGTCCTACGAGCAGTACTTC. This gives the protein CASSLGGASYEQYF.

This sequence joins TRBV19 and TRBJ1-2; D ambiguous. The germline gives CDR1 LNHDA, CDR2 SQIVND (reference sequence). V lost 0 bases and J lost 2, with 7 bases in between. The CDR3 consists of 14 residues. In DNA, the CDR3 is TGTGCCAGTAGTATAGAAGGAGGGAACTATGGCTACACCTTC. Translated, it gives CASSIEGGNYGYTF.

The chain carries TRBV14 and TRBJ2-7, with TRBD2 as a possible D gene (6 bases). The CDR3 spans 14 residues. Germline V gene lookup returns CDR1 SGHDN and CDR2 FVKESK. Trimming took 2 bases from V and 6 from J, leaving 14 bases between them. This chain's CDR3 is CASSQPGLRREQYF. The CDR3 nucleotides are TGTGCCAGCAGCCAACCGGGACTCAGACGCGAGCAGTACTTC.

The V gene is TRBV10-3, the J gene TRBJ2-3, with D tentatively TRBD2 (6 bases). V lost 8 bases to trimming and J lost 8 bases, with 23 bases between them. Per germline, CDR1 ENHRY and CDR2 SYGVKD. This CDR3 is 15 amino acids long. CDR3 in amino acids: CAIQGSGSAAGTQYF. The CDR3 region has the DNA TGTGCCATCCAGGGTAGCGGCAGCGCTGCGGGTACGCAGTATTTT.

This rearrangement joins TRBV5-8 to TRBJ2-1; TRBD2 agrees at 16 bases. The CDR3 totals 20 residues. CDR1 SGHTS and CDR2 YDEGEE come from the germline V gene. The V and J ends lost 3 bases and 9 bases, in that order; junction bases with no gene match: 18. The CDR3 is CASSSSPGGTSGRAEVEQFF. The DNA of the CDR3 is TGTGCCAGCAGCTCGTCACCGGGGGGGACTAGCGGGAGGGCCGAGGTTGAGCAGTTCTTC.

The chain has TRBV5-1 and TRBJ2-3; TRBD2 matches at 12 bases. This CDR3 region has 21 residues. CDR1 SGHRS and CDR2 YFSETQ come from the germline V gene. V was clipped by 2 bases and J by 0 bases; unmatched bases: 16. CDR3 nucleotides: TGCGCCAGCAGCTTCGGGACCGGACTAGCGGGAATAGCCACTAGCACAGATACGCAGTATTTT. Its translation: CASSFGTGLAGIATSTDTQYF.

The chain joins TRBV20-1 to TRBJ1-2, with D perhaps TRBD1 (5 bases). The V gene's germline CDR1 is DFQATT and CDR2 SNEGSKA (reference sequence). Trimming left V 3 bases short and J 4 bases short, with 12 bases between. This CDR3 spans 13 amino acids. This CDR3 is CSASGWTTYGYTF. The CDR3 DNA sequence: TGCAGTGCTAGTGGCTGGACAACCTATGGCTACACCTTC.

The V gene is TRBV5-8, the J gene TRBJ2-5, with D possibly being TRBD2 (5 bases). V was clipped by 5 bases and J by 1 base, with 18 bases between them. The CDR3 contains 16 residues. In germline, CDR1 is SGHTS, CDR2 YDEGEE. The CDR3 DNA sequence: TGTGCCAGCAGGGCCTCACTAGTGTTGCTCCAAGAGACCCAGTACTTC. It yields the protein CASRASLVLLQETQYF.

The chain has TRBV13 and TRBJ2-3; 9 nucleotides align to TRBD1. Unmatched junction bases numbered 6, after V lost 5 bases and J lost 3 bases. Per the germline V gene, CDR1 is PRHDT and CDR2 is FYEKMQ (reference sequence). The CDR3 spans 15 residues. CDR3 sequence reads: CASSTTGGATDTQYF. CDR3 sequence (DNA): TGTGCCAGCAGCACAACAGGGGGCGCAACAGATACGCAGTATTTT.

V usage is TRBV27 and J usage is TRBJ2-7, with 7 bases that match TRBD2. The CDR3 spans 13 residues. The V gene end was trimmed by 3 bases and the J gene end by 3 bases; junction bases not matched to a gene: 2. Germline V CDR1 and CDR2: MNHEY, SMNVEV (reference sequence). For the CDR3, the DNA is TGTGCCAGCAGTTTTGGGGGGGGCTACGAGCAGTACTTC. Translated: CASSFGGGYEQYF.

The chain links TRBV18 to TRBJ1-5; 9 nucleotides agree with TRBD1. This CDR3 contains 18 residues. After removal of 1 base from V and 3 bases from J, the junction contained 10 bases not matched to a gene. The germline CDR1 and CDR2 sequences are KGHSH and LQKENI. CDR3 in amino acids: CASSPLRSGQGVNQPQHF. Written as DNA, the CDR3 is TGTGCCAGCTCACCACTCCGATCGGGACAGGGCGTCAATCAGCCCCAGCATTTT.